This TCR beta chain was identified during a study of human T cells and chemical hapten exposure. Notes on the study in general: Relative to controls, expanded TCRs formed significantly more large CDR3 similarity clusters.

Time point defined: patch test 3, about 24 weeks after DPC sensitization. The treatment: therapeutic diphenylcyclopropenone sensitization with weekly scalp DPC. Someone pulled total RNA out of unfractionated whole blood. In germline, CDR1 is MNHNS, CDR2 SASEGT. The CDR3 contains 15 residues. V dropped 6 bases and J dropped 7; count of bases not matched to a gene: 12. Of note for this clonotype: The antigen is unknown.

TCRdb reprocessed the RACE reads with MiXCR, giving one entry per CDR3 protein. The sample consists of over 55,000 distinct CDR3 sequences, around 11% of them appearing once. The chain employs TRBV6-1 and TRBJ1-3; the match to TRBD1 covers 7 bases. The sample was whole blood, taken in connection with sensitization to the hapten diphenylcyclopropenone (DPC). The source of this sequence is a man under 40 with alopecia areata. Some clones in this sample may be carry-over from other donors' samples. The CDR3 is CASRPPSDRSNTIYF. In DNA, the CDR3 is TGTGCCAGCAGGCCCCCCTCGGACAGGAGCAACACCATATATTTT.